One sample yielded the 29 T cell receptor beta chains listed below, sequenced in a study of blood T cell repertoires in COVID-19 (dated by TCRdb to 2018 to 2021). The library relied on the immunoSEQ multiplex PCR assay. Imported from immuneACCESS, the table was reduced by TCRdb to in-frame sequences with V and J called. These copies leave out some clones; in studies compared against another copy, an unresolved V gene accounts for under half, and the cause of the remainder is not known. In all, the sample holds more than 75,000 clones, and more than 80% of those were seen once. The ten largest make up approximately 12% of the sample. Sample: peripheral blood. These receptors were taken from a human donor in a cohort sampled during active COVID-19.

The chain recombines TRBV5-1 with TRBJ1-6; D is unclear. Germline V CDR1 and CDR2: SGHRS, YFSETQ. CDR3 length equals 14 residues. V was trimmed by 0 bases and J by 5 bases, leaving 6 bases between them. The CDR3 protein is CASSLVQDNSPLHF. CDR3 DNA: TGCGCCAGCAGCTTGGTTCAGGATAATTCACCCCTCCACTTT.

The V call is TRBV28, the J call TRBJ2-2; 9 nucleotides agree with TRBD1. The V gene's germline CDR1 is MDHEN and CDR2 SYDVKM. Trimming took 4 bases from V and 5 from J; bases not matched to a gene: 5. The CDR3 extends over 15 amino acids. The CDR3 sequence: CASSSQGAGTGELFF. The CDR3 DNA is TGTGCCAGCAGTTCACAGGGGGCTGGAACCGGGGAGCTGTTTTTT.

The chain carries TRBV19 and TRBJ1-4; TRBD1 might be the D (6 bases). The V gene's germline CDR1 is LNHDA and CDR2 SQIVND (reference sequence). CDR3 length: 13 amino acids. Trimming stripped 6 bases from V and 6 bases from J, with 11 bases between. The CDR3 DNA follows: TGTGCCAGTAGGGGCAGGGGCGATGAAAAACTGTTTTTT. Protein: CASRGRGDEKLFF.

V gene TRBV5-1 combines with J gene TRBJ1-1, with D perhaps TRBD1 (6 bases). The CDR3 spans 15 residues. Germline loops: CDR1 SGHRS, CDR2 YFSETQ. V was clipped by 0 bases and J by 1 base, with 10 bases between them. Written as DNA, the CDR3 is TGCGCCAGCAGCTTGGGAGGGGGTCCGAACACTGAAGCTTTCTTT. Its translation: CASSLGGGPNTEAFF.

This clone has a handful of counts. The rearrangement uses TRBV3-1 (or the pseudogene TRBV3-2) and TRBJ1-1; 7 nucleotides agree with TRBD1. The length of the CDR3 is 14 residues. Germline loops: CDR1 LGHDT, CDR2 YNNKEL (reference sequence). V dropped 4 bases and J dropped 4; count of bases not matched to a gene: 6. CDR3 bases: TGTGCCAGCAGCCGGGCCGCAGGGGGCACTGAAGCTTTCTTT. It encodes CASSRAAGGTEAFF.

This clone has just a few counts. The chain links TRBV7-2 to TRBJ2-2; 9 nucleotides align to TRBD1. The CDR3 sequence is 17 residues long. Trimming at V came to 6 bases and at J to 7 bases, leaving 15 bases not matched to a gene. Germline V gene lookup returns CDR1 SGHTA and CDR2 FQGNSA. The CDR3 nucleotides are TGTGCCAGCAGGATTAGTTTGGGACAGGGTGGGAACGGGGAGCTGTTTTTT. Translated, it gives CASRISLGQGGNGELFF. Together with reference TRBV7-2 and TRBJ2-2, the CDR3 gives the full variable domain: GAGVSQSPSNKVTEKGKDVELRCDPISGHTALYWYRQSLGQGLEFLIYFQGNSAPDKSGLPSDRFSAERTGGSVSTLTIQRTQQEDSAVYLCASRISLGQGGNGELFFGEGSRLTVL.

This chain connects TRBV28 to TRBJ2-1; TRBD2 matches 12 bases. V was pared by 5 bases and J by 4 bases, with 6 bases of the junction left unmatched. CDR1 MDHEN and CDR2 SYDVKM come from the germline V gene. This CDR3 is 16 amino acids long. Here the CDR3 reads CASSRKTSGSYNEQFF. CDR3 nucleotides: TGTGCCAGCAGTCGAAAGACTAGCGGGAGTTACAATGAGCAGTTCTTC.

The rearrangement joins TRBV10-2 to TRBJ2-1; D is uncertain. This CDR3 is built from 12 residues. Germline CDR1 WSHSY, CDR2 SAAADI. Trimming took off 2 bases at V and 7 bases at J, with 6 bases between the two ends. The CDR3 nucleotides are TGCGCCAGCAGTGAGAACGGGAATGAGCAGTTCTTC. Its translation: CASSENGNEQFF.

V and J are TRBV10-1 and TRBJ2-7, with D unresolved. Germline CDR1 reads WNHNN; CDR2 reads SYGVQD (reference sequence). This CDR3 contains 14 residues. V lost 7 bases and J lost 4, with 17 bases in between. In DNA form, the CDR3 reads TGCGCCAGCACCCAACGGCAGGCTGGTTACGAGCAGTACTTC. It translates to CASTQRQAGYEQYF.

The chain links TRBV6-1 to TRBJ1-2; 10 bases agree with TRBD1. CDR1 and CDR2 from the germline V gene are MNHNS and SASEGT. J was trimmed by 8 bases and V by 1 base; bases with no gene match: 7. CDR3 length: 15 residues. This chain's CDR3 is CASSEVGTGEMGYTF. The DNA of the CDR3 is TGTGCCAGCAGTGAAGTTGGGACAGGGGAGATGGGCTACACCTTC.

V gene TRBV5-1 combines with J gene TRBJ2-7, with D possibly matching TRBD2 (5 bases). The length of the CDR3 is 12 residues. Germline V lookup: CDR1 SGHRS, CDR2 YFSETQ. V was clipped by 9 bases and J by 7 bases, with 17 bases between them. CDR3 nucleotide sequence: TGCGCCACCGCGCCCAGCTCGGGGGAGCAGTACTTC. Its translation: CATAPSSGEQYF.

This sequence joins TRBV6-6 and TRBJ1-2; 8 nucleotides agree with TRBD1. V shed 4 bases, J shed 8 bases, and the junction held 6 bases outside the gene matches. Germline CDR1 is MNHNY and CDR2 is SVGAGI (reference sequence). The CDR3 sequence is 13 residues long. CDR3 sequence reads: CASSSRQGWGYTF. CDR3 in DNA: TGTGCCAGCAGTTCGAGACAGGGGTGGGGCTACACCTTC.

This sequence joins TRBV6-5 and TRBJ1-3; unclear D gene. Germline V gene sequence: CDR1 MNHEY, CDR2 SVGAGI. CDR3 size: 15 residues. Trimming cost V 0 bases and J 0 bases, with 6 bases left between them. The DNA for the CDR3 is TGTGCCAGCAGTTACTCTCAGAACTCTGGAAACACCATATATTTT. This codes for CASSYSQNSGNTIYF.

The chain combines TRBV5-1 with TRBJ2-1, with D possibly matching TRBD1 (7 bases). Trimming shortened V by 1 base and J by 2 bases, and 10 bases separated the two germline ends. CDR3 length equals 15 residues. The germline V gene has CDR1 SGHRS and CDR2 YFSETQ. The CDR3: CASSLTGEAYNEQFF. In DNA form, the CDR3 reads TGCGCCAGCAGCTTGACAGGGGAGGCCTACAATGAGCAGTTCTTC.

DNA for the CDR3: TGCGCCAGCAGCTTGGAGTCTCCATGGGGACAACCCTCTGGGGCCAACGTCCTGACTTTC. This gives the protein CASSLESPWGQPSGANVLTF. The chain employs TRBV5-1 and TRBJ2-6; TRBD1 is a possible D gene (6 bases). CDR1 and CDR2 (germline): SGHRS, YFSETQ. Trimming pared 0 bases from V and 0 bases from J, leaving 19 bases between. The CDR3 length is 20 residues.

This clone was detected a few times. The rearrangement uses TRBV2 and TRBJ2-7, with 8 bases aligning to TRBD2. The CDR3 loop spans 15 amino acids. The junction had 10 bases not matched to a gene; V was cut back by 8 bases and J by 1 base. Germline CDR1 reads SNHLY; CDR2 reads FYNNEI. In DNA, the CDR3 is TGTGCCAGCGGCCTCAATAGCGGGGCATCCTACGAGCAGTACTTC. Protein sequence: CASGLNSGASYEQYF.

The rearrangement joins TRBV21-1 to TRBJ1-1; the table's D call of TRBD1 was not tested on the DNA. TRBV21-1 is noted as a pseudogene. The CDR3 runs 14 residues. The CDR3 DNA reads TGTGCCAGCAGCGAACAGGGGGGGGACACTGAAGCTTTCTTT. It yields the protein CASSEQGGDTEAFF.

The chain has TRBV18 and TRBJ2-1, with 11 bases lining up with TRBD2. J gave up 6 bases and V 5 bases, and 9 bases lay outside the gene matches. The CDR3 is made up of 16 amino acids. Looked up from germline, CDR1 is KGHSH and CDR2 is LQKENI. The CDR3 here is CASSDLISGGGNEQFF. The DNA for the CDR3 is TGTGCCAGCTCAGACCTCATTAGCGGGGGGGGCAATGAGCAGTTCTTC.

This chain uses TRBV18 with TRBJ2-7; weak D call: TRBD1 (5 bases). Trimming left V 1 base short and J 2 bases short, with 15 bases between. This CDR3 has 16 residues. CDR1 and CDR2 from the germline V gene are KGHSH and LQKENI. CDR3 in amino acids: CASSPLDSAYPYEQYF. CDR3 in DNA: TGTGCCAGCTCACCACTCGACAGTGCCTACCCCTACGAGCAGTACTTC.

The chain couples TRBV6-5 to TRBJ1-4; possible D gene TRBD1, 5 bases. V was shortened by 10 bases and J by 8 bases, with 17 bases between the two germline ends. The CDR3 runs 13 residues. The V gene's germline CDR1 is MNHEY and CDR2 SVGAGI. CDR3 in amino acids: CATEGGVGEKLFF. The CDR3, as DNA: TGTGCCACCGAAGGAGGGGTAGGGGAAAAACTGTTTTTT.

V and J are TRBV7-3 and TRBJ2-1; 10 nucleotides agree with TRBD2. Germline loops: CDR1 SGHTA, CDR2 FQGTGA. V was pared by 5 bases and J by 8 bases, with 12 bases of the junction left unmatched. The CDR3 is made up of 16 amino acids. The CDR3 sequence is CASSPLPSGSFHEQFF. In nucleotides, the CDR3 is TGTGCCAGCAGCCCCCTCCCTAGCGGGAGCTTTCATGAGCAGTTCTTC. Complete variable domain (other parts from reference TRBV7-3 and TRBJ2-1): GAGVSQTPSNKVTEKGKYVELRCDPISGHTALYWYRQSLGQGPEFLIYFQGTGAADDSGLPNDRFFAVRPEGSVSTLKIQRTERGDSAVYLCASSPLPSGSFHEQFFGPGTRLTVL.

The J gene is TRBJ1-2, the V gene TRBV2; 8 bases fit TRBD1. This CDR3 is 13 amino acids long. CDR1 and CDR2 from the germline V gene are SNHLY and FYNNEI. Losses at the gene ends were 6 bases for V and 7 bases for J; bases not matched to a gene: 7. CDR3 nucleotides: TGTGCCAGCAGAGCACAGGGGGTACGTGGCTACACCTTC. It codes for CASRAQGVRGYTF.

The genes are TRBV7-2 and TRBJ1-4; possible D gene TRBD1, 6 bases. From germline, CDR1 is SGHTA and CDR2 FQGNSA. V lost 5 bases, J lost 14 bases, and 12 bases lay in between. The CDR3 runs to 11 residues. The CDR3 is CASSTTGKLFF. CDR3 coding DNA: TGTGCCAGCAGCACCACAGGGAAGCTGTTTTTT.

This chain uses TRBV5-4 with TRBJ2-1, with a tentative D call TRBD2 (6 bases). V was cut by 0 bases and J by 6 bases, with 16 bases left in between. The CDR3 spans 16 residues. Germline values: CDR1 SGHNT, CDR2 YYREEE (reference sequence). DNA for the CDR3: TGTGCCAGCAGCTTGGGAGGAGCGGGTGGGTTCAATGAGCAGTTCTTC. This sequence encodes CASSLGGAGGFNEQFF.

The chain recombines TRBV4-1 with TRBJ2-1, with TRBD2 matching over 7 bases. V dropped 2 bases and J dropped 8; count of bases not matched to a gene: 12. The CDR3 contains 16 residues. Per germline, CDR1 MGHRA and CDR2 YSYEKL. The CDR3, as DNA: TGCGCCAGCAGCCAACCCAGCGGGACTGTCGTCTATGAGCAGTTCTTC. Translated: CASSQPSGTVVYEQFF.

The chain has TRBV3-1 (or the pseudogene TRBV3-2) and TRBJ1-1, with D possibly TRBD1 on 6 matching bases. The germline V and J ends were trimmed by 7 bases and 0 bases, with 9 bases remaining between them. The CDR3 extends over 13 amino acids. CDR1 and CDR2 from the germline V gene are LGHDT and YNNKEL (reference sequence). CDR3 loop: CASKGQLNTEAFF. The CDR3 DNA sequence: TGTGCCAGCAAGGGACAATTGAACACTGAAGCTTTCTTT.

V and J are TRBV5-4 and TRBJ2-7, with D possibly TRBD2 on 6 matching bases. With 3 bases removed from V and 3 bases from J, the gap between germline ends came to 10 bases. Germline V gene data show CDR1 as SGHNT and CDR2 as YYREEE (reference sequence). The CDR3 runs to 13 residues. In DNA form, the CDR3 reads TGTGCCAGCAGCTCTTGGGGGGTCTACGAGCAGTACTTC. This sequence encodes CASSSWGVYEQYF.

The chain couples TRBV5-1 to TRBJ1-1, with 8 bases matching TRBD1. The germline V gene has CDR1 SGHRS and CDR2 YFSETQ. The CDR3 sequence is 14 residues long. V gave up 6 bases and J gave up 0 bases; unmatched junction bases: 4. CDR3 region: CASKAQGVNTEAFF. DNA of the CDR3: TGCGCCAGCAAGGCACAGGGGGTGAACACTGAAGCTTTCTTT.

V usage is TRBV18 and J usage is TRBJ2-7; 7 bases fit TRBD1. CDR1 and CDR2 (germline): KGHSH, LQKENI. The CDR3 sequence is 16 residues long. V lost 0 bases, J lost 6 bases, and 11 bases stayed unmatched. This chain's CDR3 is CASSPPGTATWGEQYF. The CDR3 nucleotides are TGTGCCAGCTCACCACCAGGGACAGCGACGTGGGGCGAGCAGTACTTC.